The 29 T cell receptor beta chains below were found in one sample sequenced in a study of T cell responses to AZD1222 COVID-19 vaccine. TCRdb keeps only in-frame clones here, not all; method: immunoSEQ multiplex PCR. The table records about 120,000 clones, 75% to 90% of them present only once. Sequenced here: peripheral blood, sampled on day 0 of AZD1222 vaccination. These receptors came from an adult in good health.

The chain combines TRBV19 with TRBJ2-1; unclear D gene. V shed 5 bases and J shed 5 bases, with 10 bases lying between them. This CDR3 is built from 13 residues. Germline lookup yields CDR1 LNHDA and CDR2 SQIVND (reference sequence). The CDR3 bases are TGTGCCAGTAGTTCCCGCCGGGACAATGAGCAGTTCTTC. It codes for CASSSRRDNEQFF.

The chain employs TRBV12-3 or TRBV12-4 and TRBJ2-7; 12 bases fit TRBD2. The CDR3 runs 13 residues. V lost 6 bases, J lost 6 bases, and 3 bases stayed unmatched. This CDR3 is CASSRTSGTEQYF. The CDR3 DNA reads as TGTGCCAGCAGCAGGACTAGCGGGACCGAGCAGTACTTC.

This clone was counted only a few times. The chain joins TRBV6-1 to TRBJ2-3, with D possibly being TRBD1 (6 bases). There are 15 residues in the CDR3. With 3 bases removed from V and 4 bases from J, the gap between germline ends came to 14 bases. Germline values: CDR1 MNHNS, CDR2 SASEGT. The CDR3 region is CASSDRGEESDTQYF. The CDR3 DNA reads TGTGCCAGCAGTGACAGGGGAGAAGAATCAGATACGCAGTATTTT.

The J gene is TRBJ1-1, the V gene TRBV9, with D uncertain. Germline CDR1 and CDR2: SGDLS and YYNGEE. Trimming took off 0 bases at V and 3 bases at J, with 18 bases between the two ends. This CDR3 comprises 17 residues. The CDR3 DNA follows: TGTGCCAGCAGCGTAGCTACGAGTGAGGCGTGGGACACTGAAGCTTTCTTT. Translation gives CASSVATSEAWDTEAFF.

This sequence joins TRBV2 and TRBJ2-7; 7 bases match TRBD2. With 9 bases clipped from V and 2 bases from J, the junction kept 19 bases outside the gene matches. Per the germline V gene, CDR1 is SNHLY and CDR2 is FYNNEI. This CDR3 contains 17 residues. Here the CDR3 DNA reads TGTGCCAGTCGTGGGCCCTCGGGAGCGGGACCTACCTACGAGCAGTACTTC. Amino acids: CASRGPSGAGPTYEQYF. The entire variable domain, with the rest obtained from reference TRBV2 and TRBJ2-7, is as follows: EPEVTQTPSHQVTQMGQEVILRCVPISNHLYFYWYRQILGQKVEFLVSFYNNEISEKSEIFDDQFSVERPDGSNFTLKIRSTKLEDSAMYFCASRGPSGAGPTYEQYFGPGTRLTVT.

This chain connects TRBV19 to TRBJ2-3; D may match TRBD1 or TRBD2 (5 bases each). CDR3 length: 13 amino acids. V lost 3 bases and J lost 1, with 5 bases in between. The V gene's germline CDR1 is LNHDA and CDR2 SQIVND (reference sequence). The CDR3: CASSMGGTDTQYF. The CDR3 DNA reads TGTGCCAGTAGTATGGGGGGCACAGATACGCAGTATTTT.

The chain couples TRBV5-4 to TRBJ2-1, with D maybe TRBD2 (6 bases). This CDR3 contains 15 residues. Trimming removed 0 bases at V and 9 bases at J, with 16 bases between. Germline CDR1 is SGHNT and CDR2 is YYREEE (reference sequence). For the CDR3, the DNA is TGTGCCAGCAGCTTGGCCGGGAGCCCCCCGGCTGAGCAGTTCTTC. Amino acid sequence: CASSLAGSPPAEQFF.

The chain combines TRBV28 with TRBJ2-5, with 8 bases matching TRBD1. The trim removed 9 bases at V and 4 bases at J, leaving 7 bases unmatched. CDR3 length: 13 amino acids. CDR1 is MDHEN, CDR2 SYDVKM, per germline. The CDR3 nucleotides read TGTGCCAGTGGAGGACAGGGACTAGAGACCCAGTACTTC. Translated: CASGGQGLETQYF.

V and J are TRBV2 and TRBJ2-7; TRBD2 is a possible D gene (6 bases). Germline V CDR1 and CDR2: SNHLY, FYNNEI. The ends were cut back, 4 bases at V and 0 bases at J, with 10 bases in the middle. The CDR3 runs 14 residues. In DNA, the CDR3 is TGTGCCAGCAGTGCGTTCGGGAGCTCCTACGAGCAGTACTTC. Translation gives CASSAFGSSYEQYF. The full variable domain, its missing parts supplied by reference TRBV2 and TRBJ2-7, is EPEVTQTPSHQVTQMGQEVILRCVPISNHLYFYWYRQILGQKVEFLVSFYNNEISEKSEIFDDQFSVERPDGSNFTLKIRSTKLEDSAMYFCASSAFGSSYEQYFGPGTRLTVT.

V usage is TRBV6-5 and J usage is TRBJ1-2; TRBD1 might be the D (6 bases). The CDR3 has 15 residues. V lost 7 bases and J lost 3, with 18 bases in between. Germline CDR1 MNHEY, CDR2 SVGAGI. The CDR3 spells CASIQLGRGYYGYTF. The CDR3 region has the DNA TGTGCCAGCATCCAACTGGGCAGGGGTTACTATGGCTACACCTTC.

This clone was counted between two and nine times. This chain connects TRBV5-8 to TRBJ1-1, with 9 bases aligning to TRBD1. Trimming at V came to 4 bases and at J to 1 base, leaving 14 bases not matched to a gene. CDR1 and CDR2 from the germline V gene are SGHTS and YDEGEE. The CDR3 spans 18 residues. CDR3 region: CASSQSPGQGFENTEAFF. CDR3 sequence (DNA): TGTGCCAGCAGCCAATCACCGGGACAGGGTTTTGAGAACACTGAAGCTTTCTTT.

The genes are TRBV2 and TRBJ2-3; unclear D gene. Per the germline V gene, CDR1 is SNHLY and CDR2 is FYNNEI. This CDR3 comprises 12 residues. The ends were cut back, 6 bases at V and 12 bases at J, with 16 bases in the middle. CDR3: CASSPDAADQYF. DNA for the CDR3: TGTGCCAGCAGCCCGGATGCTGCGGATCAGTATTTT.

In its sample, this clone was seen a few times. This chain links TRBV5-4 with TRBJ2-7; no clear D gene. The V end lost 0 bases, the J end lost 2 bases, and 3 bases lay between the germline ends. CDR1 and CDR2 from the germline V gene are SGHNT and YYREEE (reference sequence). This CDR3 is built from 12 residues. This chain's CDR3 is CASSLGAYEQYF. As DNA, the CDR3 is TGTGCCAGCAGCTTGGGTGCCTACGAGCAGTACTTC.

The chain couples TRBV5-1 to TRBJ2-3; the D is unclear. Trimming left V 4 bases short and J 2 bases short, with 5 bases between. Germline assignment: CDR1 SGHRS and CDR2 YFSETQ. The CDR3 contains 12 residues. The CDR3: CASSQLTDTQYF. CDR3 DNA: TGCGCCAGCAGCCAACTCACAGATACGCAGTATTTT.

This sequence joins TRBV10-1 and TRBJ2-2; TRBD2 matches at 13 bases. After removal of 3 bases from V and 0 bases from J, the junction contained 7 bases not matched to a gene. CDR3 length: 19 amino acids. Germline lookup yields CDR1 WNHNN and CDR2 SYGVQD (reference sequence). The CDR3 loop is CASSDPGLAGNTNTGELFF. CDR3 bases: TGCGCCAGCAGTGACCCGGGACTAGCGGGGAATACGAACACCGGGGAGCTGTTTTTT.

V and J are TRBV13 and TRBJ2-7; TRBD1 agrees at 7 bases. This CDR3 is 13 amino acids long. The V gene end was trimmed by 1 base and the J gene end by 10 bases; junction bases not matched to a gene: 7. Germline CDR1 and CDR2: PRHDT and FYEKMQ (reference sequence). The CDR3 sequence is CASSLERGLNQYF. In DNA form, the CDR3 reads TGTGCCAGCAGCTTAGAAAGGGGGCTCAATCAGTACTTC.

The chain couples TRBV7-2 to TRBJ2-7; perhaps TRBD2 as D (6 bases). Germline CDR1 reads SGHTA; CDR2 reads FQGNSA. The V gene lost 1 base and the J gene lost 5 bases, with 27 bases spanning the gap. The CDR3 sequence is 19 residues long. The DNA of the CDR3 is TGTGCCAGCAGCTTAGATCCCCCCGGGGGAGGCGGGGCCAACGACGAGCAGTACTTC. Protein sequence: CASSLDPPGGGGANDEQYF.

The chain couples TRBV3-1 (or the pseudogene TRBV3-2) to TRBJ1-6; D not certain. Germline assignment: CDR1 LGHDT and CDR2 YNNKEL (reference sequence). There are 13 residues in the CDR3. Deletions cut 4 bases from V and 8 bases from J, with 9 bases between. The CDR3 region is CASSRWRDSPLHF. The DNA of the CDR3 is TGTGCCAGCAGCCGCTGGCGGGATTCACCCCTCCACTTT.

The rearrangement joins TRBV29-1 to TRBJ2-2; perhaps TRBD2 as D (7 bases). V was shortened by 7 bases and J by 1 base, with 13 bases between the two germline ends. The CDR3 runs to 14 residues. From germline, CDR1 is SQVTM and CDR2 ANQGSEA. The CDR3 is CSGRRGGNTGELFF. The CDR3 nucleotides are TGCAGCGGGCGGAGGGGGGGGAACACCGGGGAGCTGTTTTTT.

A word on this clone: Other DNA sequences within the sample encode an identical CDR3. V gene TRBV10-3 combines with J gene TRBJ1-5, with a possible D match to TRBD1 (5 bases). The CDR3 contains 13 residues. The V gene's germline CDR1 is ENHRY and CDR2 SYGVKD. Deletions cut 6 bases from V and 3 bases from J, with 9 bases between. The CDR3 reads CAIRRGANQPQHF. The CDR3 bases are TGTGCCATCAGGCGAGGGGCCAATCAGCCCCAGCATTTT.

The gene calls are TRBV28 and TRBJ2-1; D is perhaps TRBD2 (6 bases). Germline CDR1 MDHEN, CDR2 SYDVKM. Trimming shortened V by 7 bases and J by 3 bases, and 16 bases separated the two germline ends. CDR3 length: 15 residues. CDR3 DNA sequence: TGTGCCAGCACCCCTTCAGCGGGTATCTACAATGAGCAGTTCTTC. It translates to CASTPSAGIYNEQFF.

The sample holds one count of this clone. V and J are TRBV5-4 and TRBJ2-5; tentatively, D is TRBD1 (7 bases). Deletions cut 6 bases from V and 5 bases from J, with 17 bases between. Germline CDR1 reads SGHNT; CDR2 reads YYREEE (reference sequence). CDR3 length: 14 amino acids. The CDR3 DNA sequence: TGTGCCAGCACGCAGGGGGGACGCGGGGAGACCCAGTACTTC. Translated, it gives CASTQGGRGETQYF. The variable domain in full, completed from reference TRBV5-4 and TRBJ2-5, reads ETGVTQSPTHLIKTRGQQVTLRCSSQSGHNTVSWYQQALGQGPQFIFQYYREEENGRGNFPPRFSGLQFPNYSSELNVNALELDDSALYLCASTQGGRGETQYFGPGTRLLVL.

This chain joins TRBV10-3 and TRBJ2-4; D is undetermined. V was cut by 0 bases and J by 7 bases, with 10 bases left in between. CDR1 and CDR2 from the germline V gene are ENHRY and SYGVKD. The CDR3 totals 14 residues. The CDR3 here is CAISESMSTNIQYF. CDR3 nucleotides: TGTGCCATCAGTGAGTCAATGAGTACGAACATTCAGTACTTC.

Regarding this clone: A junction end diverges from the germline sequence, so it may reflect a read error. Within the sample, other DNA sequences also encode this same CDR3. CDR3 region: CASSVTGGGNTEAFF. The CDR3 nucleotides read TGTGCTAGTAGTGTGACAGGAGGCGGGAACACTGAAGCTTTCTTT. The chain carries TRBV19 and TRBJ1-1, with D maybe TRBD1 (6 bases). Germline CDR1 and CDR2: LNHDA and SQIVND (reference sequence). The CDR3 spans 15 residues.

This clone was observed a single time. This chain links TRBV5-4 with TRBJ2-7, with 8 positions matching TRBD2. With V trimmed by 3 bases and J by 2 bases, 10 bases remained unmatched. CDR3 length equals 16 residues. CDR1 and CDR2 (germline): SGHNT, YYREEE (reference sequence). The CDR3 sequence is CASSSPGRGAPYEQYF. The CDR3 DNA reads TGTGCCAGCAGCTCGCCAGGGCGGGGGGCCCCCTACGAGCAGTACTTC.

This chain's CDR3 is CASSPRGRNYGYTF. The DNA for the CDR3 is TGTGCCAGCAGCCCGAGGGGGCGAAACTATGGCTACACCTTC. V usage is TRBV27 and J usage is TRBJ1-2; 7 bases are shared with TRBD1. Germline CDR1 and CDR2: MNHEY and SMNVEV (reference sequence). The CDR3 is 14 residues long. Germline trimming cut 6 bases from V and 2 bases from J; bases unmatched to any gene: 6.

The chain recombines TRBV5-1 with TRBJ2-7; D unclear. Germline CDR1 SGHRS, CDR2 YFSETQ. The CDR3 totals 14 residues. V was clipped by 4 bases and J by 3 bases, with 14 bases between them. CDR3 coding DNA: TGCGCCAGCAGCCTTGCCGGGCCAATCTACGAGCAGTACTTC. Its protein is CASSLAGPIYEQYF.

The chain combines TRBV28 with TRBJ2-7, with D possibly being TRBD1 (5 bases). The V end lost 2 bases, the J end lost 1 base, and 9 bases lay between the germline ends. This CDR3 has 14 amino acids. Germline V gives CDR1 MDHEN, CDR2 SYDVKM. CDR3: CASSLQGWSYEQYF. In nucleotides, the CDR3 is TGTGCCAGCAGTTTACAGGGTTGGTCCTACGAGCAGTACTTC.

V and J are TRBV5-6 and TRBJ1-6; the D is unclear. CDR3 length: 15 amino acids. Germline assignment: CDR1 SGHDT and CDR2 YYEEEE. Between the trimmed V and J ends, which lost 4 bases and 7 bases, there was a span of 15 bases. The CDR3 coding sequence is TGTGCCAGCAGCCCCACGAGGGATCCGAATTCACCCCTCCACTTT. This translates into CASSPTRDPNSPLHF.